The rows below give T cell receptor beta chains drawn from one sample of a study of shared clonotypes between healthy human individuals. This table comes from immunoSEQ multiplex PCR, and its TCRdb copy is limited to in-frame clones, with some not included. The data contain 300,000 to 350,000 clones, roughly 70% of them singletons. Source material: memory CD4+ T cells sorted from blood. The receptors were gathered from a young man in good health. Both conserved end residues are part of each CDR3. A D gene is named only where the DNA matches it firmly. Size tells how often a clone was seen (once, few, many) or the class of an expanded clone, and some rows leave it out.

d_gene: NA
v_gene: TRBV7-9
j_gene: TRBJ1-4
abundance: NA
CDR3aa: CASSFSRPNEKLFF
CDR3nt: TGTGCCAGCAGCTTTAGCAGGCCTAATGAAAAACTGTTTTTT

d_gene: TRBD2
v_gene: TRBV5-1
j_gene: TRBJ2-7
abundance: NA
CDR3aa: CASSSYSTPGLAAYEQYF
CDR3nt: TGCGCCAGCAGCTCATACTCAACACCGGGACTAGCGGCATACGAGCAGTACTTC

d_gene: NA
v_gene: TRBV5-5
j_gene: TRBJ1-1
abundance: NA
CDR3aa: CASSLARGYTEAFF
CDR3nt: TGTGCCAGCAGCTTGGCTAGAGGGTACACTGAAGCTTTCTTT

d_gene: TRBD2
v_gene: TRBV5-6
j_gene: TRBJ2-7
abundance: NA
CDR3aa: CASSLGELRLATREQYF
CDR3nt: TGTGCCAGCAGCTTGGGTGAGCTGAGACTAGCGACCCGGGAGCAGTACTTC

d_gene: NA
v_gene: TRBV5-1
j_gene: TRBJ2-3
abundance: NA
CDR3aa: CASSLGFSFSQYF
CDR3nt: TGCGCCAGCAGCTTGGGCTTTAGCTTTTCCCAGTATTTT

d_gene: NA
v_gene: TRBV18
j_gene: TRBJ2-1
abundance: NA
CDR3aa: CASSLTNTYNEQFF
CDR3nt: TGTGCCAGCTCGCTGACTAACACCTACAATGAGCAGTTCTTC

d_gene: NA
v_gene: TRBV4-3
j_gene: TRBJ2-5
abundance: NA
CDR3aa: CASSQVTLAETQYF
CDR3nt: TGCGCCAGCAGCCAAGTTACGTTGGCCGAGACCCAGTACTTC

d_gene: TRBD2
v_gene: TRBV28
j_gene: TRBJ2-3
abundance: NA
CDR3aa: CASITGGAGPDTQYF
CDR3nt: TGTGCCAGTATTACTGGCGGAGCGGGGCCAGATACGCAGTATTTT

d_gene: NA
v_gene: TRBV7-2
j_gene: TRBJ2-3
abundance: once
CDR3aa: CASSLQRSDTQYF
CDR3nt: TGTGCCAGCAGCTTGCAGCGGTCAGATACGCAGTATTTT

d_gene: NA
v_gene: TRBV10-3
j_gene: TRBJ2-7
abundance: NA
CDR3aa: CAISESLAGRGEQYF
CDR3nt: TGTGCCATCAGTGAGTCGCTGGCGGGAAGGGGCGAGCAGTACTTC

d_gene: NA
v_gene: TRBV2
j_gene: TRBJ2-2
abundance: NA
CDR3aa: CASNLGGNTGELFF
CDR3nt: TGTGCCAGCAACCTCGGGGGTAACACCGGGGAGCTGTTTTTT

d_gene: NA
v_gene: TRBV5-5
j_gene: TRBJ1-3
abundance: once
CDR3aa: CASSLDQSTNTIYF
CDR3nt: TGTGCCAGCAGCTTGGACCAATCGACGAACACCATATATTTT

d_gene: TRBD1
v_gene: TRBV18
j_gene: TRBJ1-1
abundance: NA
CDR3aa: CASSPLDRWNTEAFF
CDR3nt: TGTGCCAGCTCTCCTCTGGACAGGTGGAACACTGAAGCTTTCTTT

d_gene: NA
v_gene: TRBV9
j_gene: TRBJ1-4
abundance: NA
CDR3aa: CASSPETTSQLFF
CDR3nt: TGTGCCAGCAGCCCCGAGACTACCTCCCAACTGTTTTTT

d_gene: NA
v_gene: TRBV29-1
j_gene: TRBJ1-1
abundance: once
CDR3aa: CSVDMGQGQNTEAFF
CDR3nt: TGCAGCGTTGATATGGGGCAGGGTCAGAACACTGAAGCTTTCTTT

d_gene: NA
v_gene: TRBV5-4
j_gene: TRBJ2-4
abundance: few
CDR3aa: CASSSRDNGNIQYF
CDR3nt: TGTGCCAGCAGCAGCCGGGACAACGGAAACATTCAGTACTTC

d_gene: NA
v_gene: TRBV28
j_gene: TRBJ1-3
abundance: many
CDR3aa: CASTEGRRHSGNTIYF
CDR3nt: TGTGCCAGCACGGAAGGCCGGCGCCACTCTGGAAACACCATATATTTT

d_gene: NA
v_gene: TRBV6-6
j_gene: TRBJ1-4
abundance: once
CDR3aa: CASRRNEKLFF
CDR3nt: TGTGCCAGCAGGCGTAATGAAAAACTGTTTTTT

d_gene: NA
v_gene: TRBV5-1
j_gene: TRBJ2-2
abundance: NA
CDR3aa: CASSLVLSAGGELFF
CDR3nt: TGCGCCAGCAGCTTGGTTCTTAGTGCAGGCGGGGAGCTGTTTTTT

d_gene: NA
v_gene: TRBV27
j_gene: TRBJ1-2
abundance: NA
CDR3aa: CASSLSPNWGLFYGYTF
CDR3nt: TGTGCCAGCAGTTTAAGTCCGAATTGGGGGCTTTTCTATGGCTACACCTTC

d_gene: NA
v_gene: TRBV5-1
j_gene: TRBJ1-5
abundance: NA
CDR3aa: CASSPEGRGNQPQHF
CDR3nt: TGCGCCAGCAGCCCGGAGGGGAGGGGCAACCAGCCCCAGCATTTT

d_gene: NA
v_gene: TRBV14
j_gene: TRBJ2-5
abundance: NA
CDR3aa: CASSLHFGTQYF
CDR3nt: TGTGCCAGCAGCCTACACTTTGGGACCCAGTACTTC

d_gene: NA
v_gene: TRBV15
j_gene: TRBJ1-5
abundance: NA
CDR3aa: CATSRDRLNNQPQQF
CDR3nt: TGTGCCACCAGCAGAGACCGGTTGAACAATCAGCCCCAGCAGTTT

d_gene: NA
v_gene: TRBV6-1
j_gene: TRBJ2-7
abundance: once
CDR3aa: CASSEPIEQYF
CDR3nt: TGTGCCAGCAGTGAACCGATCGAGCAGTACTTC

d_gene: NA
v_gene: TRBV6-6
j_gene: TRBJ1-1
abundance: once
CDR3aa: CASIKVLNTEAFF
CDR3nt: TGTGCCAGCATCAAGGTCCTGAACACTGAAGCTTTCTTT

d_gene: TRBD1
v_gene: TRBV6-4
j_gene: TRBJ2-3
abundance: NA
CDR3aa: CASRAGTGADTQYF
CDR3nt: TGTGCCAGCAGGGCCGGGACAGGGGCAGATACGCAGTATTTT

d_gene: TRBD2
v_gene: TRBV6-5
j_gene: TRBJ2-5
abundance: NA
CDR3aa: CASSSGGFGETQYF
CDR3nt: TGTGCCAGCAGTTCGGGGGGATTCGGGGAGACCCAGTACTTC

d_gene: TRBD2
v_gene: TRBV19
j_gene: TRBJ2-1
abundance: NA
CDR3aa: CASRLAGGRHEQFF
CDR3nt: TGTGCCAGTAGACTAGCGGGAGGGAGACATGAGCAGTTCTTC

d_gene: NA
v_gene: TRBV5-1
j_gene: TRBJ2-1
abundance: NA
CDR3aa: CASGGLGTLGRPENNEQFF
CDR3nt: TGCGCCAGCGGGGGTTTGGGGACACTGGGCCGTCCCGAAAACAATGAGCAGTTCTTC

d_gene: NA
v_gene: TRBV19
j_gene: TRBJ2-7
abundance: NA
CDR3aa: CASSMRPGFYEQYF
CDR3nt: TGTGCCAGTAGTATGAGACCCGGGTTCTACGAGCAGTACTTC

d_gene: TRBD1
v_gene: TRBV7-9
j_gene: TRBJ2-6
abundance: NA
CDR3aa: CASNRGYGANVLTF
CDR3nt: TGTGCCAGCAACAGGGGATATGGGGCCAACGTCCTGACTTTC

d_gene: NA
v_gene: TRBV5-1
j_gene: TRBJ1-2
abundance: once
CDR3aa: CASSSRDTYLATGYTF
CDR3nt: TGCGCCAGCAGCTCCAGGGACACTTACTTGGCCACAGGCTACACCTTC

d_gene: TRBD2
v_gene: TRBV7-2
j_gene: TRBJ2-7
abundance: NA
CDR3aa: CASSSYAGGVSYEQYF
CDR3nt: TGTGCCAGCAGCTCCTACGCGGGAGGCGTCTCCTACGAGCAGTACTTC

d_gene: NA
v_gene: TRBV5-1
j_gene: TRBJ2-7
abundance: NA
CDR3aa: CASSLAGPIGGKGYSYEQYF
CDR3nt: TGCGCCAGCAGCTTGGCGGGCCCTATTGGGGGAAAAGGTTACTCCTACGAGCAGTACTTC

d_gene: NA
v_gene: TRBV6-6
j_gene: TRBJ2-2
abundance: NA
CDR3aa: CASRPPGQIYTGELFF
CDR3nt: TGTGCCAGCAGACCGCCCGGACAGATCTACACCGGGGAGCTGTTTTTT

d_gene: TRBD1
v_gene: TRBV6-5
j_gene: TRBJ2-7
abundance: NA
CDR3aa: CASSYSPGQGPHEQYF
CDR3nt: TGTGCCAGCAGTTACTCGCCGGGACAGGGTCCCCACGAGCAGTACTTC

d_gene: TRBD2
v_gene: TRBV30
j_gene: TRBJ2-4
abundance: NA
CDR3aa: CAWSVAGENIQYF
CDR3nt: TGTGCCTGGAGTGTAGCGGGAGAGAACATTCAGTACTTC

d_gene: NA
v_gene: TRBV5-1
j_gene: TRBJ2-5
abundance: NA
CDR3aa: CASSWGTNQETQYF
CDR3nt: TGCGCCAGCAGCTGGGGGACCAACCAAGAGACCCAGTACTTC